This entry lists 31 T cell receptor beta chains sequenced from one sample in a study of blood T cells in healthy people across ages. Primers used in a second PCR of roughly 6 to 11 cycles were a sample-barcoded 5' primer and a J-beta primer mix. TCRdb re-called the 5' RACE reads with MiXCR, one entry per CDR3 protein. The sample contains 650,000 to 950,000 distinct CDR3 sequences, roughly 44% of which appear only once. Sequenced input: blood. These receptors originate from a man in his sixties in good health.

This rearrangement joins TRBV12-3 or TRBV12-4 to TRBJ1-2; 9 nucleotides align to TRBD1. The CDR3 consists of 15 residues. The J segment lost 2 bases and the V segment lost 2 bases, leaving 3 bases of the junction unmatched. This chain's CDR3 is CASSLSQGANYGYTF. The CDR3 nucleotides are TGTGCCAGCAGTTTATCACAGGGGGCGAACTATGGCTACACCTTC.

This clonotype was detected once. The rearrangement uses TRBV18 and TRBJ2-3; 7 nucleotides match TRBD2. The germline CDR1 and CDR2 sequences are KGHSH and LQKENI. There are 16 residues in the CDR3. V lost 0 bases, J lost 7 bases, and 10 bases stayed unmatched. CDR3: CASSPPGSGESHTQYF. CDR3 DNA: TGTGCCAGCTCACCACCGGGCAGCGGGGAGTCCCATACGCAGTATTTT. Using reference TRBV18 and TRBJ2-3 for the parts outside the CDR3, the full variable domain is NAGVMQNPRHLVRRRGQEARLRCSPMKGHSHVYWYRQLPEEGLKFMVYLQKENIIDESGMPKERFSAEFPKEGPSILRIQQVVRGDSAAYFCASSPPGSGESHTQYFGPGTRLTVL.

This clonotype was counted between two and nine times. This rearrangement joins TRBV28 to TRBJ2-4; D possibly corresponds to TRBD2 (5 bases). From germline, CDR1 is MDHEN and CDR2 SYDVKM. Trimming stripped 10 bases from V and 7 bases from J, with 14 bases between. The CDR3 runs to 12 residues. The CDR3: CATSGLGNIQYF. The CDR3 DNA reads TGTGCCACTTCGGGGTTAGGCAACATTCAGTACTTC.

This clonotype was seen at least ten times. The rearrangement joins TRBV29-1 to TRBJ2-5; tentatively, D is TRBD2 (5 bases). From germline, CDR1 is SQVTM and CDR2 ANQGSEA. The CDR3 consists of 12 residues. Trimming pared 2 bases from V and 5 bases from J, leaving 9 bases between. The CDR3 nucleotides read TGCAGCGTTGAAAAGCCGGGGGAGACCCAGTACTTC. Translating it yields CSVEKPGETQYF.

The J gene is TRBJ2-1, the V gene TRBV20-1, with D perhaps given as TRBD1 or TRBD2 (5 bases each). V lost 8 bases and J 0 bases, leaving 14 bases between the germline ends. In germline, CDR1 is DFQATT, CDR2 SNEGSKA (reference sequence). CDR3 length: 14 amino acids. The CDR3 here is CSTNYGGSYNEQFF. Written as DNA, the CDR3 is TGCAGTACTAACTATGGGGGCTCCTACAATGAGCAGTTCTTC.

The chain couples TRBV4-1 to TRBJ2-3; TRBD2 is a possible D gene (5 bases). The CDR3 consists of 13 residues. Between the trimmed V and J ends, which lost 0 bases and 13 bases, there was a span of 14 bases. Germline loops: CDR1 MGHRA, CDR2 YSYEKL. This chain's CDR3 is CASSQDPGKAKYF. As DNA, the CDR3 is TGCGCCAGCAGCCAAGATCCCGGGAAGGCGAAGTATTTT.

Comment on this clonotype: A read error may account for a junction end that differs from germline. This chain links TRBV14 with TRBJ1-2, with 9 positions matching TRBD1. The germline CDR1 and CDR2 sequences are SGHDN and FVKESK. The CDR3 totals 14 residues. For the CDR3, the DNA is TGTGCCGGCAGCCAGACAGGGGGAATCCATGGCTACACCTTC. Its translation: CAGSQTGGIHGYTF.

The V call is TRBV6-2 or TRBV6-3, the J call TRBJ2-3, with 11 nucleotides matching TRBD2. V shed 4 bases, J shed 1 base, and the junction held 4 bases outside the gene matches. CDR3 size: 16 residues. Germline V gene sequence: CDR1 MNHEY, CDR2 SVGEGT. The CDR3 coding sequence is TGTGCCAGCAGTTTCTCGACTAGCGGGGGCACAGATACGCAGTATTTT. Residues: CASSFSTSGGTDTQYF.

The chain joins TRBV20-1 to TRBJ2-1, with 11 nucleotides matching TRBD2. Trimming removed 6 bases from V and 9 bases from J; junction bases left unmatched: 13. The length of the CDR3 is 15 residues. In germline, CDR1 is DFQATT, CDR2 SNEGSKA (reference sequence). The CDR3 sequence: CSALDLAGGKSEQFF. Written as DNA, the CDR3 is TGCAGTGCCCTAGACCTAGCGGGGGGAAAAAGTGAGCAGTTCTTC.

In nucleotides, the CDR3 is TGCAGTGCTAGATCCCTCGGGGACGGGGTGCAAGAGACCCAGTACTTC. Its protein is CSARSLGDGVQETQYF. The genes are TRBV20-1 and TRBJ2-5; either TRBD1 or TRBD2 may supply D (5 bases each). Per the germline V gene, CDR1 is DFQATT and CDR2 is SNEGSKA (reference sequence). Trimming left V 2 bases short and J 2 bases short, with 18 bases between. The CDR3 is made up of 16 amino acids.

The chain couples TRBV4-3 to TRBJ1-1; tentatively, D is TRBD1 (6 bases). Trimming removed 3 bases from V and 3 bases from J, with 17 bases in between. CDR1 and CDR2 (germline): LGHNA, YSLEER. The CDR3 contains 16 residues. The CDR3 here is CASSQKGWGRDTEAFF. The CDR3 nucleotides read TGCGCCAGCAGCCAGAAGGGGTGGGGGCGGGACACTGAAGCTTTCTTT.

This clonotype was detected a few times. CDR3 sequence (DNA): TGTGCCAGCAGTGAGCCTCTAGCGGGGGGAGGTGAGCAGTTCTTC. This gives the protein CASSEPLAGGGEQFF. The J gene is TRBJ2-1, the V gene TRBV25-1; 11 bases map to TRBD2. CDR3 length: 15 residues. Unmatched junction bases numbered 7, after V lost 3 bases and J lost 9 bases. CDR1 MGHDK and CDR2 SYGVNS come from the germline V gene.

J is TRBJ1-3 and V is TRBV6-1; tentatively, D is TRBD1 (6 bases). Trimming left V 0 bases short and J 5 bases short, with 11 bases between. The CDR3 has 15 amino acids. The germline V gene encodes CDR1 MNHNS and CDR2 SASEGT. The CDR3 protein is CASSEAPGARNTIYF. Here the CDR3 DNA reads TGTGCCAGCAGTGAAGCGCCAGGGGCTAGAAACACCATATATTTT.

The CDR3 bases are TGTGCCAGCAGTCCCGTGGCGGGGGTCCCCTACAATGAGCAGTTCTTC. The encoded protein is CASSPVAGVPYNEQFF. The chain recombines TRBV12-3 or TRBV12-4 with TRBJ2-1; the match to TRBD2 covers 7 bases. The CDR3 is made up of 16 amino acids. Trimming removed 5 bases from V and 2 bases from J; junction bases left unmatched: 9.

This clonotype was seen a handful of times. CDR3 in amino acids: CASSYSGLAGGTGELFF. In nucleotides, the CDR3 is TGTGCCAGCAGTTACTCAGGACTAGCGGGGGGGACCGGGGAGCTGTTTTTT. V usage is TRBV6-2 or TRBV6-3 and J usage is TRBJ2-2; 15 bases agree with TRBD2. The CDR3 has 17 residues. Trimming cost V 0 bases and J 5 bases; bases outside gene matches: 1. Germline values: CDR1 MNHEY, CDR2 SVGEGT.

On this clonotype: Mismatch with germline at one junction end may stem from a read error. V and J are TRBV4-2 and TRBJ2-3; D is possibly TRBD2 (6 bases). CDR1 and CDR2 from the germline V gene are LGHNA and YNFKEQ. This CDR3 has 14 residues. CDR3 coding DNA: TGTGCCAACAGCGGGTGGGCGGAGGAAGATACGCAGTATTTT. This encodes CANSGWAEEDTQYF.

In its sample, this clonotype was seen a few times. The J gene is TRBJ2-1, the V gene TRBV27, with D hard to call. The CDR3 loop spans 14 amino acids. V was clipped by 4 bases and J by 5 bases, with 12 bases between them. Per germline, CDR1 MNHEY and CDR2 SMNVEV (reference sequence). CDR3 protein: CASSSTRANNEQFF. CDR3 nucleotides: TGTGCCAGCAGTTCAACCCGGGCCAACAATGAGCAGTTCTTC.

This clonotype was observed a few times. The DNA for the CDR3 is TGTGCCATCAAAGCCAGCGGGGCCCAAGAGACCCAGTACTTC. Its protein is CAIKASGAQETQYF. The chain carries TRBV10-3 and TRBJ2-5, with TRBD2 identical over 7 bases. The CDR3 covers 14 residues. Germline assignment: CDR1 ENHRY and CDR2 SYGVKD. Trimming at V came to 7 bases and at J to 1 base, leaving 6 bases not matched to a gene.

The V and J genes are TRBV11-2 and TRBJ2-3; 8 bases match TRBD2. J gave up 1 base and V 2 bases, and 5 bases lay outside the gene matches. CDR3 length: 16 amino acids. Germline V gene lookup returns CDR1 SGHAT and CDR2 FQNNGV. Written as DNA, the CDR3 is TGTGCCAGCAGCTTAAGACGGGGGGGAGGCACAGATACGCAGTATTTT. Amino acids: CASSLRRGGGTDTQYF.

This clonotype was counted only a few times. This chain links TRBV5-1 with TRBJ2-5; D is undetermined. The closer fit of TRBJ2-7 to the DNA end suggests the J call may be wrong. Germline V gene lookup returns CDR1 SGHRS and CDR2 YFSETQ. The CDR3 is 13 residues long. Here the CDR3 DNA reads TGCGCCAGCAGCTTGGGCCATGGGCGCGAGCAGTACTTC. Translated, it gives CASSLGHGREQYF.

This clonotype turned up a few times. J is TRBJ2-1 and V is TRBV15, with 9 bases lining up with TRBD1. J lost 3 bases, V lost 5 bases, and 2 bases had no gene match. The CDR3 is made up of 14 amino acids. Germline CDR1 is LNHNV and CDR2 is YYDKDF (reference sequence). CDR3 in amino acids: CATSRDRVYNEQFF. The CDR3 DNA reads TGTGCCACCAGCCGGGACAGGGTCTACAATGAGCAGTTCTTC.

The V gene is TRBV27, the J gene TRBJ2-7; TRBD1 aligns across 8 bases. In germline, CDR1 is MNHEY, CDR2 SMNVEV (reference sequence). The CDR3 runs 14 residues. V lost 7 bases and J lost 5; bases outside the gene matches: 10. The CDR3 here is CASIQDRALHEQYF. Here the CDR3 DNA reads TGTGCCAGCATTCAGGACAGGGCTTTGCACGAGCAGTACTTC.

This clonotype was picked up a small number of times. CDR3 DNA sequence: TGTGCCAGCACTCAGGAGGGCACTGAAGCTTTCTTT. Encoded protein: CASTQEGTEAFF. The rearrangement joins TRBV12-3 or TRBV12-4 to TRBJ1-1; D gene unclear. The CDR3 is 12 amino acids. Between the trimmed V and J ends, which lost 7 bases and 4 bases, there was a span of 10 bases.

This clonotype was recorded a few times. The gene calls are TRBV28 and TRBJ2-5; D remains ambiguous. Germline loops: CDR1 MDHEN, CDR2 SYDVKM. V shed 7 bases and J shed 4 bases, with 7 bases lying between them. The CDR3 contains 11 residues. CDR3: CASTKGETQYF. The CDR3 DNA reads TGTGCCAGCACTAAGGGAGAGACCCAGTACTTC.

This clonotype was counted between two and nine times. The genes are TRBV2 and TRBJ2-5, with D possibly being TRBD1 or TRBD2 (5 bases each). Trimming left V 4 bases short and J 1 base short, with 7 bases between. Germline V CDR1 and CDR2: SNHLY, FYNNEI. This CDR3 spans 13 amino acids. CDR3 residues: CASSGDGQETQYF. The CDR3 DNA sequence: TGTGCCAGCAGTGGGGACGGCCAAGAGACCCAGTACTTC. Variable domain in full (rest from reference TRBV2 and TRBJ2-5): EPEVTQTPSHQVTQMGQEVILRCVPISNHLYFYWYRQILGQKVEFLVSFYNNEISEKSEIFDDQFSVERPDGSNFTLKIRSTKLEDSAMYFCASSGDGQETQYFGPGTRLLVL.

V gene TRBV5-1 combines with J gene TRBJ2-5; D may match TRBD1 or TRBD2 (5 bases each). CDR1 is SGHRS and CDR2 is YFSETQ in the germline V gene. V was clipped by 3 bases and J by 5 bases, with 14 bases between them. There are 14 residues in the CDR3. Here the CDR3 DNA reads TGCGCCAGCAGCTCCGGGGACCCCCGGGAGACCCAGTACTTC. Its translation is CASSSGDPRETQYF.

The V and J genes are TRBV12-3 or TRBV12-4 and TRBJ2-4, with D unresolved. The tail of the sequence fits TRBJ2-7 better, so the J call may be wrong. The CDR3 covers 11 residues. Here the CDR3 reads CASSNNYEQYF. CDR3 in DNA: TGTGCCAGCAGTAACAACTACGAGCAGTACTTC.

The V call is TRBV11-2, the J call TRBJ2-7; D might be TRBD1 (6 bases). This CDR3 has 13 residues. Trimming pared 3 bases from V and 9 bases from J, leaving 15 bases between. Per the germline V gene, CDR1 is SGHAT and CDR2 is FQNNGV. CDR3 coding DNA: TGTGCCAGCAGCTTGGAAGGGGGTCGCGGGCAGTACTTC. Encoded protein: CASSLEGGRGQYF.

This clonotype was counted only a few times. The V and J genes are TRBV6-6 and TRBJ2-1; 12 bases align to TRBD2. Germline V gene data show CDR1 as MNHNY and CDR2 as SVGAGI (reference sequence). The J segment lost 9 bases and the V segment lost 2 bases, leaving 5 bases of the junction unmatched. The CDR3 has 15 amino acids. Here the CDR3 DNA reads TGTGCCAGCAGTTACCTAGCGGGGGGGCCGGGTGAGCAGTTCTTC. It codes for CASSYLAGGPGEQFF.

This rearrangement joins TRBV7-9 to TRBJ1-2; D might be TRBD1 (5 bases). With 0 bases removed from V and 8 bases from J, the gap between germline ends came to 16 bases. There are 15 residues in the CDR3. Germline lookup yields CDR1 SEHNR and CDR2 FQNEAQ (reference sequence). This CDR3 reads CASSLAGTTKLGYTF. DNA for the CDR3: TGTGCCAGCAGCTTAGCCGGGACCACCAAATTGGGCTACACCTTC.

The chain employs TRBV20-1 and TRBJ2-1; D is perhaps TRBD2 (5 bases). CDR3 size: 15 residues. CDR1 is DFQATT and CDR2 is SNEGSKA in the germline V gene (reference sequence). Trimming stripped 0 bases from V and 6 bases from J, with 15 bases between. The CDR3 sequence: CSARDLGWTRNEQFF. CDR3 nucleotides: TGCAGTGCTAGAGATTTGGGGTGGACTCGCAATGAGCAGTTCTTC.